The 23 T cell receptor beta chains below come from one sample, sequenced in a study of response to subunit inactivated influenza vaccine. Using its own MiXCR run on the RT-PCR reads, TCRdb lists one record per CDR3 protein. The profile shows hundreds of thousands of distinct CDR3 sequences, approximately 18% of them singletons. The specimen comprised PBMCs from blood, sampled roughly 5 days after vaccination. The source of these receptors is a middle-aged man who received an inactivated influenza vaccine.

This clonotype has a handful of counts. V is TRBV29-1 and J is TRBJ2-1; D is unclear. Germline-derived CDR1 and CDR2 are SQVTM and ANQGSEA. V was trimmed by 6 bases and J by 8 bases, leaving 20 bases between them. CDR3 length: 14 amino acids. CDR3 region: CSVSPGLLFDEQFF. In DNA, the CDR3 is TGCAGCGTCTCTCCCGGGCTTTTATTCGATGAGCAGTTCTTC.

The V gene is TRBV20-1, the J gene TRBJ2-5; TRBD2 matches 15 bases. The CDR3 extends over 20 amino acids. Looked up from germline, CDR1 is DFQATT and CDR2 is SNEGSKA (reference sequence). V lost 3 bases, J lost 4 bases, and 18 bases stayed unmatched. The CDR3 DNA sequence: TGCAGTGCTAGCTCGTCCGGACTAGCGGGAGGGCCAAGGCTAACAGAGACCCAGTACTTC. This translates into CSASSSGLAGGPRLTETQYF.

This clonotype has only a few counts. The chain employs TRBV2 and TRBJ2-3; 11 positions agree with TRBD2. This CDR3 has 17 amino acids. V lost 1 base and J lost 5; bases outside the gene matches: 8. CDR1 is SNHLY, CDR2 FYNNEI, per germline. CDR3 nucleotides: TGTGCCAGCAGTGAAGGGCTAGCGGGGGGAGGTATAGATACGCAGTATTTT. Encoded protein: CASSEGLAGGGIDTQYF.

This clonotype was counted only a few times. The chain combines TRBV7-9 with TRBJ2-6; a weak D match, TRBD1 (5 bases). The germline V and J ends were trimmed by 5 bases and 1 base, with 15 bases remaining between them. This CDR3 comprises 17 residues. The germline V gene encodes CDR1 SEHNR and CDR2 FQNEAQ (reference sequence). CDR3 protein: CASSPGQASSGANVLTF. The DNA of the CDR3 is TGTGCCAGCAGCCCTGGACAAGCGTCATCTGGGGCCAACGTCCTGACTTTC.

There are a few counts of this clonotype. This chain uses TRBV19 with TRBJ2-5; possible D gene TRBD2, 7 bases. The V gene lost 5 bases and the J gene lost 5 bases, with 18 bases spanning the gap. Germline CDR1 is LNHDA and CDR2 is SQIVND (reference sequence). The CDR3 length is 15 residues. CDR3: CASSPVGGAAETQYF. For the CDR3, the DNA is TGTGCCAGTAGTCCCGTGGGGGGGGCTGCGGAGACCCAGTACTTC.

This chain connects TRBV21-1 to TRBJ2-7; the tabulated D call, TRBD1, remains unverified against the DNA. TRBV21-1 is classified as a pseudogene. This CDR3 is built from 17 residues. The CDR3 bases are TGTGCCAGCAGCAAAGCGCAAAGGACACCGTCGGCCTACGAGCAGTACTTC. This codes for CASSKAQRTPSAYEQYF.

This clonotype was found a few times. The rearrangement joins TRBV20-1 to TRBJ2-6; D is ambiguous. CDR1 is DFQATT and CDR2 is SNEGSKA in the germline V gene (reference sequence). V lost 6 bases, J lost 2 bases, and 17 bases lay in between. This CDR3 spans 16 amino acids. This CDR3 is CSAPLGSRTGANVLTF. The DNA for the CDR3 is TGCAGTGCCCCCTTGGGATCCCGGACTGGGGCCAACGTCCTGACTTTC.

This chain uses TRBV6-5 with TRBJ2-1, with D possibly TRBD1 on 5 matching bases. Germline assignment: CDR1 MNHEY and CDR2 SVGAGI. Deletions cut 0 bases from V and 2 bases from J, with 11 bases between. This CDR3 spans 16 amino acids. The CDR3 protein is CASSYSSFRAYNEQFF. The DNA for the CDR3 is TGTGCCAGCAGTTACTCGTCGTTCAGGGCCTACAATGAGCAGTTCTTC.

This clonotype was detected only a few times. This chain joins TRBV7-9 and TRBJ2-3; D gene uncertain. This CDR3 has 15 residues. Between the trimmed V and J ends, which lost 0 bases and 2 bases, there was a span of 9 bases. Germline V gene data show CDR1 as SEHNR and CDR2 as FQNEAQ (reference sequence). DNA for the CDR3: TGTGCCAGCAGCTTAGCGCGGCGGTACACAGATACGCAGTATTTT. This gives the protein CASSLARRYTDTQYF.

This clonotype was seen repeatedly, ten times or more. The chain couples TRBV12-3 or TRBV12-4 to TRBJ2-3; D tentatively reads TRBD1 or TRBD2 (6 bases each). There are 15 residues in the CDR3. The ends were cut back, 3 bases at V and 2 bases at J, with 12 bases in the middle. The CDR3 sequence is CASSLEGGYTDTQYF. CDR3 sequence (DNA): TGTGCCAGCAGTTTGGAGGGGGGTTACACAGATACGCAGTATTTT.

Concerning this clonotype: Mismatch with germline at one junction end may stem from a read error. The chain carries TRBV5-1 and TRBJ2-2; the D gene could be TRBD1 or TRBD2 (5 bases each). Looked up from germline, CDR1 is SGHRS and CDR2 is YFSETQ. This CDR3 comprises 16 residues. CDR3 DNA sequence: TGCGCCAGCAGCCCAGGACAATTCCCGAACACCGGGAAGCTGTTTTTT. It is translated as CASSPGQFPNTGKLFF.

The CDR3 DNA follows: TGTGCCAGCAGCCCCCGGACTAGCGGGGGGCTTGGGGATGAGCAGTTCTTC. Translating gives CASSPRTSGGLGDEQFF. The V gene is TRBV7-2, the J gene TRBJ2-1; 14 nucleotides align to TRBD2. CDR1 is SGHTA, CDR2 FQGNSA, per germline. The CDR3 is made up of 17 amino acids. With 5 bases clipped from V and 8 bases from J, the junction kept 11 bases outside the gene matches.

CDR3 sequence reads: CASSRSTGTSTDTQYF. CDR3 sequence (DNA): TGTGCCAGCAGTCGCTCAACAGGGACTAGCACAGATACGCAGTATTTT. The J gene is TRBJ2-3, the V gene TRBV9; the D call may be TRBD1 or TRBD2 (6 bases each). The CDR3 has 16 amino acids. Trimming removed 5 bases from V and 0 bases from J, with 16 bases in between. Germline V lookup: CDR1 SGDLS, CDR2 YYNGEE. Together with reference TRBV9 and TRBJ2-3, the CDR3 gives the full variable domain: DSGVTQTPKHLITATGQRVTLRCSPRSGDLSVYWYQQSLDQGLQFLIQYYNGEERAKGNILERFSAQQFPDLHSELNLSSLELGDSALYFCASSRSTGTSTDTQYFGPGTRLTVL.

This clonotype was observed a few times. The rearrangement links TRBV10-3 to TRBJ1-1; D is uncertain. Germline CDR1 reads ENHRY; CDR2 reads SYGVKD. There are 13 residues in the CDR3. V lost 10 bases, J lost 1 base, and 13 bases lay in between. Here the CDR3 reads CATKQTTNTEAFF. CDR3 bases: TGTGCCACTAAACAGACTACGAACACTGAAGCTTTCTTT.

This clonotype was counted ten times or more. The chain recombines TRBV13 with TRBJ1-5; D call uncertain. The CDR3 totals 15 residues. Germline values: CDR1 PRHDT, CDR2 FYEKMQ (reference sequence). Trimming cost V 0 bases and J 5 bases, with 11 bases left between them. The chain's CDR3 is CASSLGRSGYQPQHF. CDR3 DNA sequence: TGTGCCAGCAGCTTAGGCCGTTCAGGCTATCAGCCCCAGCATTTT. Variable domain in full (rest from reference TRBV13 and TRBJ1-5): AAGVIQSPRHLIKEKRETATLKCYPIPRHDTVYWYQQGPGQDPQFLISFYEKMQSDKGSIPDRFSAQQFSDYHSELNMSSLELGDSALYFCASSLGRSGYQPQHFGDGTRLSIL.

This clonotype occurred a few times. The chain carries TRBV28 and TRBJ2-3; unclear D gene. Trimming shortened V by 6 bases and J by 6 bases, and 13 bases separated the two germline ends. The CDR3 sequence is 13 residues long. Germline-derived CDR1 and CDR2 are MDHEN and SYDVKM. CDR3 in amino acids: CASSRHDTDTQYF. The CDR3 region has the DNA TGTGCCAGCAGCCGACATGACACGGATACGCAGTATTTT.

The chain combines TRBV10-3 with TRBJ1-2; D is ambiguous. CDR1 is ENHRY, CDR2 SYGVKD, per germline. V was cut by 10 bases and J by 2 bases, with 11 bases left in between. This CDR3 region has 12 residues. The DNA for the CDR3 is TGTGCCACCGGAGGGCAAAACTATGGCTACACCTTC. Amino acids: CATGGQNYGYTF.

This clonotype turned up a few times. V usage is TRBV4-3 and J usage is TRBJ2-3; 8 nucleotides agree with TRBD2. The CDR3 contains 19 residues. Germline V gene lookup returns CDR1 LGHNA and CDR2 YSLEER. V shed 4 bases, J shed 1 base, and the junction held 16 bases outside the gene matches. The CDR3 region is CASSLHMGVSGMGTDTQYF. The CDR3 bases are TGCGCCAGCAGCCTCCACATGGGTGTTAGCGGGATGGGCACAGATACGCAGTATTTT.

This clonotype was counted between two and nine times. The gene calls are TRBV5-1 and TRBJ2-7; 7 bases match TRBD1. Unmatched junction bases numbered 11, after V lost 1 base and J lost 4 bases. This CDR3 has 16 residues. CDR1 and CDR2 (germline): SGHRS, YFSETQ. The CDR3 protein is CASSLNRGRPWYEQYF. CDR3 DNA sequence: TGCGCCAGCAGCTTGAACAGGGGTCGCCCCTGGTACGAGCAGTACTTC. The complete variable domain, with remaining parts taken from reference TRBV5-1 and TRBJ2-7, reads KAGVTQTPRYLIKTRGQQVTLSCSPISGHRSVSWYQQTPGQGLQFLFEYFSETQRNKGNFPGRFSGRQFSNSRSEMNVSTLELGDSALYLCASSLNRGRPWYEQYFGPGTRLTVT.

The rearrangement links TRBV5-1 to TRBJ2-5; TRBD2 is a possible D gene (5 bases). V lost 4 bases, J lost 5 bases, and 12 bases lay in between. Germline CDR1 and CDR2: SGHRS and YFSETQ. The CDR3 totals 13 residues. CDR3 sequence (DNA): TGCGCCAGCAGCGGTGAGGGAGTGGAGACCCAGTACTTC. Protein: CASSGEGVETQYF.

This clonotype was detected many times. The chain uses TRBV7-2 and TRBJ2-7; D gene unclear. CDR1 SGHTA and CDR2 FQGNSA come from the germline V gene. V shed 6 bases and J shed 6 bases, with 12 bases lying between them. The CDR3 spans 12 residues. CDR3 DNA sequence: TGTGCCAGCAGAAAGGTTTCGGGCGAGCAGTACTTC. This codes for CASRKVSGEQYF.

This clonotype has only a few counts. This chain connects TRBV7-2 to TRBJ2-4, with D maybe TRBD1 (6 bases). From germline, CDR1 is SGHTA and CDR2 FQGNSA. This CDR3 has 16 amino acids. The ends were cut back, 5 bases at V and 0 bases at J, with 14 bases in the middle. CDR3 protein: CASSPGDGRAKNIQYF. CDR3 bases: TGTGCCAGCAGCCCAGGGGATGGCCGAGCCAAAAACATTCAGTACTTC.

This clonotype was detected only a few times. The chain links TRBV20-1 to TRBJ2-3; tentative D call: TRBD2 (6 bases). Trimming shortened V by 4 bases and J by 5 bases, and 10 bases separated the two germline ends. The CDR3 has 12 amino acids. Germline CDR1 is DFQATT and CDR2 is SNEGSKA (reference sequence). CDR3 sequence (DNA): TGCAGTGCTAATGCGGGATTAGATACGCAGTATTTT. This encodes CSANAGLDTQYF.